This T cell receptor beta chain was identified during a study of control samples from healthy donors and cancer patients. Trimming cost V 0 bases and J 3 bases; bases outside gene matches: 4. In germline, CDR1 is SGHKS, CDR2 YYEKEE (reference sequence). The CDR3 covers 15 residues. A few counts support this clone. Sequencing was performed with immunoSEQ multiplex PCR; in TCRdb, only in-frame clones are kept and a portion is missing. In the table there are around 94,000 clones, approximately 93% of which are singletons. Sequencing input: blood. The chain uses TRBV5-5 and TRBJ2-7; 9 nucleotides agree with TRBD1. This TCR was recovered from a woman in her twenties or thirties in good health. The CDR3 sequence is CASSLGGTGNYEQYF. In nucleotides, the CDR3 is TGTGCCAGCAGCTTGGGAGGGACAGGGAACTACGAGCAGTACTTC.